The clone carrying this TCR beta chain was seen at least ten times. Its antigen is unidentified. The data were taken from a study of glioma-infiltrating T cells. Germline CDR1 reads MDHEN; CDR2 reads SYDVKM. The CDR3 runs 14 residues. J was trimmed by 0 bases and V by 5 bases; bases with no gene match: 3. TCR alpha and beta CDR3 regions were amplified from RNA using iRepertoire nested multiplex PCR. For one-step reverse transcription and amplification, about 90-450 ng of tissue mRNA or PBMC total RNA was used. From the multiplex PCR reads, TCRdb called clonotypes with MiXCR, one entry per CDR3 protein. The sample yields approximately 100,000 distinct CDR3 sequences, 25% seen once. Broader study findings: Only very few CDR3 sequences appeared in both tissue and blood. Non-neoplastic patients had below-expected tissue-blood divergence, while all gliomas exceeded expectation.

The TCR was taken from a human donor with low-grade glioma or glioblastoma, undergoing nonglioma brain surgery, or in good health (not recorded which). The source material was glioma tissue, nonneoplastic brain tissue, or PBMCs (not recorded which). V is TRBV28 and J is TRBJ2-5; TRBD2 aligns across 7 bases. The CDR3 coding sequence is TGTGCCAGCAGTCCCAGCGGGAACCAAGAGACCCAGTACTTC. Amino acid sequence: CASSPSGNQETQYF. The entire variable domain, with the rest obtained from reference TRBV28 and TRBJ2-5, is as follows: DVKVTQSSRYLVKRTGEKVFLECVQDMDHENMFWYRQDPGLGLRLIYFSYDVKMKEKGDIPEGYSVSREKKERFSLILESASTNQTSMYLCASSPSGNQETQYFGPGTRLLVL.